The 23 T cell receptor beta chains below all came from one sample that was sequenced in a study of graft-versus-host responses after intestinal transplantation. The antigens of these receptors remain unknown. Here immunoSEQ multiplex PCR was the method, and the copy in TCRdb shows in-frame clones only, minus some. The sample includes fewer than 110,000 clones, roughly 90% of them seen just once. The source was unstimulated CD4+ T cells sorted from spleen or lymph node cells, collected before transplant. Source of these receptors: a human donor who was the organ donor for an intestinal transplant.

The CDR3 here is CASSFPGIAKNIQYF. DNA for the CDR3: TGTGCCAGCAGCTTTCCCGGGATAGCCAAAAACATTCAGTACTTC. V gene TRBV7-2 combines with J gene TRBJ2-4; TRBD2 might be the D (5 bases). The V end was cut by 3 bases, the J end by 0 bases, with 9 bases between. CDR1 and CDR2 from the germline V gene are SGHTA and FQGNSA. The CDR3 extends over 15 amino acids.

V is TRBV11-2 and J is TRBJ1-1, with D unresolved. CDR1 and CDR2 from the germline V gene are SGHAT and FQNNGV. The germline V and J ends were trimmed by 4 bases and 1 base, with 10 bases remaining between them. The CDR3 contains 14 residues. The CDR3 region has the DNA TGTGCCAGCAGCTCTCTGGACGGGAACACTGAAGCTTTCTTT. Amino acids: CASSSLDGNTEAFF. Together with reference TRBV11-2 and TRBJ1-1, the CDR3 gives the full variable domain: EAGVAQSPRYKIIEKRQSVAFWCNPISGHATLYWYQQILGQGPKLLIQFQNNGVVDDSQLPKDRFSAERLKGVDSTLKIQPAKLEDSAVYLCASSSLDGNTEAFFGQGTRLTVV.

The chain recombines TRBV14 with TRBJ2-1; D is perhaps TRBD2 (6 bases). This CDR3 region has 17 residues. The germline V gene has CDR1 SGHDN and CDR2 FVKESK. V was trimmed by 4 bases and J by 0 bases, leaving 16 bases between them. In DNA form, the CDR3 reads TGTGCCAGCAGCCCTCAGAGGGGACTTTTCTCCTACAATGAGCAGTTCTTC. It encodes CASSPQRGLFSYNEQFF.

V gene TRBV6-6 combines with J gene TRBJ2-5; D gene unclear. Trimming took off 3 bases at V and 5 bases at J, with 13 bases between the two ends. CDR3 size: 14 residues. The germline gives CDR1 MNHNY, CDR2 SVGAGI (reference sequence). The CDR3 protein is CASSYSTAEETQYF. CDR3 nucleotide sequence: TGTGCCAGCAGTTATTCAACTGCGGAGGAGACCCAGTACTTC.

This rearrangement joins TRBV2 to TRBJ1-5, with D tentatively TRBD1 (5 bases). There are 13 residues in the CDR3. Between the trimmed V and J ends, which lost 6 bases and 6 bases, there was a span of 12 bases. CDR1 is SNHLY, CDR2 FYNNEI, per germline. Here the CDR3 reads CASRGRASQPQHF. In DNA, the CDR3 is TGTGCCAGCAGGGGCAGGGCAAGTCAGCCCCAGCATTTT.

V usage is TRBV18 and J usage is TRBJ2-1, with D possibly matching TRBD2 (6 bases). Trimming cost V 6 bases and J 4 bases, with 22 bases left between them. The germline V gene has CDR1 KGHSH and CDR2 LQKENI. This CDR3 is built from 17 residues. In DNA, the CDR3 is TGTGCCAGCTCCTCCGACCGCTCTCGAGGACTATACAATGAGCAGTTCTTC. Its protein product is CASSSDRSRGLYNEQFF.

V and J are TRBV7-8 and TRBJ1-2; D is unclear. The CDR3 loop spans 15 amino acids. Trimming pared 3 bases from V and 2 bases from J, leaving 13 bases between. Germline V lookup: CDR1 SGHVS, CDR2 FQNEAQ. The CDR3 DNA follows: TGTGCCAGCAGCTTGGTTCTCCGGGGAAACTATGGCTACACCTTC. Its translation is CASSLVLRGNYGYTF.

The rearrangement links TRBV5-1 to TRBJ2-7, with D unresolved. Trimming took off 1 base at V and 3 bases at J, with 14 bases between the two ends. Germline loops: CDR1 SGHRS, CDR2 YFSETQ. The CDR3 length is 15 residues. The CDR3 spells CASSLRGAVGYEQYF. For the CDR3, the DNA is TGCGCCAGCAGCTTGAGAGGCGCCGTAGGCTACGAGCAGTACTTC.

The V gene is TRBV2, the J gene TRBJ2-2; D is perhaps TRBD1 (7 bases). Per germline, CDR1 SNHLY and CDR2 FYNNEI. The CDR3 is 14 amino acids. Deletions cut 7 bases from V and 4 bases from J, with 13 bases between. The CDR3: CASIFQGGTGELFF. The CDR3 DNA reads as TGTGCCAGCATTTTTCAGGGGGGCACCGGGGAGCTGTTTTTT.

The J gene is TRBJ2-5, the V gene TRBV6-1, with 8 bases fitting TRBD1. Germline V gene lookup returns CDR1 MNHNS and CDR2 SASEGT. The CDR3 consists of 15 residues. The junction had 14 bases not matched to a gene; V was cut back by 3 bases and J by 11 bases. CDR3 amino acids: CASSDFPGQAGEQYF. In nucleotides, the CDR3 is TGTGCCAGCAGTGATTTTCCGGGACAGGCTGGGGAGCAGTACTTC.

This chain joins TRBV19 and TRBJ2-5; perhaps TRBD2 as D (6 bases). The germline CDR1 and CDR2 sequences are LNHDA and SQIVND (reference sequence). V was cut by 2 bases and J by 5 bases, with 18 bases left in between. The CDR3 is 16 amino acids. CDR3 sequence reads: CASSIRGGASQETQYF. The DNA for the CDR3 is TGTGCCAGTAGTATACGGGGCGGGGCTTCCCAGGAGACCCAGTACTTC. The full variable domain, in which reference TRBV19 and TRBJ2-5 provide the parts outside the CDR3, is DGGITQSPKYLFRKEGQNVTLSCEQNLNHDAMYWYRQDPGQGLRLIYYSQIVNDFQKGDIAEGYSVSREKKESFPLTVTSAQKNPTAFYLCASSIRGGASQETQYFGPGTRLLVL.

The chain combines TRBV7-9 with TRBJ1-2; a weak D match, TRBD1 (5 bases). The CDR3 sequence is 15 residues long. Between the trimmed V and J ends, which lost 1 base and 2 bases, there was a span of 11 bases. CDR1 is SEHNR and CDR2 is FQNEAQ in the germline V gene (reference sequence). The CDR3 loop reads CASSLVEGNNYGYTF. The CDR3 coding sequence is TGTGCCAGCAGCTTAGTAGAGGGGAACAACTATGGCTACACCTTC.

A single count supports this clone. The chain recombines TRBV5-1 with TRBJ2-7; perhaps TRBD2 as D (7 bases). V was trimmed by 5 bases and J by 0 bases, leaving 18 bases between them. Germline CDR1 reads SGHRS; CDR2 reads YFSETQ. The length of the CDR3 is 16 residues. The CDR3 coding sequence is TGCGCCAGCAGGACGGGGGGCGCGTCTAGCTCCTACGAGCAGTACTTC. Its protein product is CASRTGGASSSYEQYF.

The chain uses TRBV19 and TRBJ1-4; TRBD1 matches at 9 bases. The CDR3 covers 16 residues. Germline V gene data show CDR1 as LNHDA and CDR2 as SQIVND (reference sequence). Trimming at V came to 5 bases and at J to 0 bases, leaving 4 bases not matched to a gene. CDR3 in amino acids: CASSPRDRATNEKLFF. The CDR3 DNA sequence: TGTGCCAGTAGTCCCCGGGACAGGGCAACTAATGAAAAACTGTTTTTT.

V usage is TRBV5-1 and J usage is TRBJ2-5; D is tentatively TRBD1 or TRBD2 (5 bases each). Gene TRBJ2-7 matches the end of the DNA better, so the J call may be wrong. Per germline, CDR1 SGHRS and CDR2 YFSETQ. This CDR3 region has 14 residues. CDR3 sequence (DNA): TGCGCCAGCAGCTTGGTTCCGGGACCATACGAGCAGTACTTC. This sequence encodes CASSLVPGPYEQYF.

J is TRBJ2-1 and V is TRBV27; the D gene is possibly TRBD1 (6 bases). This CDR3 region has 14 residues. The germline V and J ends were trimmed by 3 bases and 6 bases, with 12 bases remaining between them. Germline assignment: CDR1 MNHEY and CDR2 SMNVEV (reference sequence). The DNA of the CDR3 is TGTGCCAGCAGTTTTACAGGGTTAAGCAATGAGCAGTTCTTC. Protein sequence: CASSFTGLSNEQFF.

The rearrangement uses TRBV18 and TRBJ2-5, with TRBD2 matching 14 bases. V lost 8 bases, J lost 11 bases, and 7 bases stayed unmatched. The length of the CDR3 is 13 residues. Germline V gives CDR1 KGHSH, CDR2 LQKENI. Here the CDR3 DNA reads TGTGCCAGCACACTGGGACTAGCGGGGGCTCAGTACTTC. This gives the protein CASTLGLAGAQYF.

The chain joins TRBV19 to TRBJ2-5, with D perhaps matching TRBD2 (5 bases). Germline CDR1 LNHDA, CDR2 SQIVND (reference sequence). V was cut by 2 bases and J by 5 bases, with 18 bases left in between. The CDR3 has 16 amino acids. For the CDR3, the DNA is TGTGCCAGTAGTATAAGTGGAGGCCCCCGGTGGGAGACCCAGTACTTC. It yields the protein CASSISGGPRWETQYF.

J is TRBJ1-5 and V is TRBV27; D call uncertain. Germline CDR1 and CDR2: MNHEY and SMNVEV (reference sequence). The CDR3 consists of 13 residues. V lost 3 bases to trimming and J lost 1 base, with 4 bases between them. CDR3 sequence (DNA): TGTGCCAGCAGTTTCGCGAGCAATCAGCCCCAGCATTTT. This gives the protein CASSFASNQPQHF.

The chain carries TRBV4-1 and TRBJ2-2; D call uncertain. Germline V gene lookup returns CDR1 MGHRA and CDR2 YSYEKL. V was shortened by 1 base and J by 0 bases, with 9 bases between the two germline ends. CDR3 length: 16 residues. The CDR3 sequence: CASSQGRATNTGELFF. In nucleotides, the CDR3 is TGCGCCAGCAGCCAAGGAAGAGCGACGAACACCGGGGAGCTGTTTTTT.

This sequence joins TRBV6-6 and TRBJ1-2; D is unclear. This CDR3 is built from 16 residues. The V and J ends lost 0 bases and 5 bases respectively, with 16 bases between them. Germline V gene sequence: CDR1 MNHNY, CDR2 SVGAGI (reference sequence). The CDR3 spells CASSYSKPTEGYGYTF. CDR3 DNA sequence: TGTGCCAGCAGTTACTCGAAACCAACGGAGGGATATGGCTACACCTTC.

The rearrangement links TRBV9 to TRBJ2-1; TRBD2 matches at 12 bases. The germline V gene encodes CDR1 SGDLS and CDR2 YYNGEE. Unmatched junction bases numbered 9, after V lost 2 bases and J lost 6 bases. This CDR3 has 17 amino acids. Here the CDR3 reads CASSVDPSSGRANEQFF. CDR3 bases: TGTGCCAGCAGCGTCGATCCGTCTAGCGGGAGGGCCAATGAGCAGTTCTTC. The full variable domain, completed using reference TRBV9 and TRBJ2-1, is DSGVTQTPKHLITATGQRVTLRCSPRSGDLSVYWYQQSLDQGLQFLIQYYNGEERAKGNILERFSAQQFPDLHSELNLSSLELGDSALYFCASSVDPSSGRANEQFFGPGTRLTVL.

The chain joins TRBV5-1 to TRBJ2-3; 11 bases agree with TRBD2. Losses at the gene ends were 4 bases for V and 2 bases for J; bases not matched to a gene: 6. CDR1 and CDR2 (germline): SGHRS, YFSETQ. CDR3 length: 16 amino acids. The CDR3: CASSSRLAGPTDTQYF. The CDR3 DNA reads TGCGCCAGCAGCAGTAGACTAGCGGGGCCCACAGATACGCAGTATTTT.